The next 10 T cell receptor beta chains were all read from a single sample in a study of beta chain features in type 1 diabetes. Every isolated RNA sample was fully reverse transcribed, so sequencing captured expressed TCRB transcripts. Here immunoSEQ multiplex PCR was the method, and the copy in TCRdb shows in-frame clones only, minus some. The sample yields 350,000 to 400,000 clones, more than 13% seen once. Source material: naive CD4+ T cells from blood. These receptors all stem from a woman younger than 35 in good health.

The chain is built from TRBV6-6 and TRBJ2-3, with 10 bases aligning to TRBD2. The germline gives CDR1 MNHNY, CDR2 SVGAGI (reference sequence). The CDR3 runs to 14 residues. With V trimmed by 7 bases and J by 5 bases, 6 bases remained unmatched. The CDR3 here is CASMEAGGGDTQYF. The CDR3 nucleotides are TGTGCCAGCATGGAAGCGGGAGGGGGAGATACGCAGTATTTT.

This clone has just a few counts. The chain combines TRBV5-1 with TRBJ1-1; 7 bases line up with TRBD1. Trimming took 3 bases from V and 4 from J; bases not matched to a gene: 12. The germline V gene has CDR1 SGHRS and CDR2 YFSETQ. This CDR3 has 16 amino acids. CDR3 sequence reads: CASSSAEGALITEAFF. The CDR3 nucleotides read TGCGCCAGCAGCTCGGCGGAGGGGGCGCTGATCACTGAAGCTTTCTTT.

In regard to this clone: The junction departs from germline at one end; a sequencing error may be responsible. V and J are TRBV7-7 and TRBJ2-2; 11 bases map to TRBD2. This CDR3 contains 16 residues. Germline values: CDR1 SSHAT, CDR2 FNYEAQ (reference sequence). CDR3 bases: TGTGCTAGCAGGGATACTAGCGGGAGGAACACCGGGGAGCTGTTTTTT. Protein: CASRDTSGRNTGELFF. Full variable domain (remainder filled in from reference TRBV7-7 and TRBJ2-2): GAGVSQSPRYKVTKRGQDVTLRCDPISSHATLYWYQQALGQGPEFLTYFNYEAQPDKSGLPSDRFSAERPEGSISTLTIQRTEQRDSAMYRCASRDTSGRNTGELFFGEGSRLTVL.

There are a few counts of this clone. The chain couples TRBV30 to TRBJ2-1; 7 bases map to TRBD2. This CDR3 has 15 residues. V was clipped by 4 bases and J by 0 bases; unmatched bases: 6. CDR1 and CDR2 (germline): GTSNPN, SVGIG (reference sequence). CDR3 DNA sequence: TGTGCCTGGATCCGCGGGAGTAGCTCCTACAATGAGCAGTTCTTC. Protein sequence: CAWIRGSSSYNEQFF.

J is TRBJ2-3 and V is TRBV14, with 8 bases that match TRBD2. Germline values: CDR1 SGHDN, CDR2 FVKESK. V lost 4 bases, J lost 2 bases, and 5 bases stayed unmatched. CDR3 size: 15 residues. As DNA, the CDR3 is TGTGCCAGCAGCCTGGGACTAGGAAACACAGATACGCAGTATTTT. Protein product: CASSLGLGNTDTQYF.

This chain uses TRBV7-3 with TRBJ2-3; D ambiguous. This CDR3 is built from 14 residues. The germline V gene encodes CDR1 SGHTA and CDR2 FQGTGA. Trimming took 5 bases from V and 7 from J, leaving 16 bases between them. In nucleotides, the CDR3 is TGTGCCAGCAGCCCCTCTCCCACCCTATATACGCAGTATTTT. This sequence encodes CASSPSPTLYTQYF.

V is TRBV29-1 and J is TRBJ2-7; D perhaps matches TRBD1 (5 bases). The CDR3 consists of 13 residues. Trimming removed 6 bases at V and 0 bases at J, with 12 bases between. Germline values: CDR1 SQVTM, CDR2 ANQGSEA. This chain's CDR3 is CSVRTLNSYEQYF. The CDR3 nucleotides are TGCAGCGTCCGGACACTTAACTCCTACGAGCAGTACTTC.

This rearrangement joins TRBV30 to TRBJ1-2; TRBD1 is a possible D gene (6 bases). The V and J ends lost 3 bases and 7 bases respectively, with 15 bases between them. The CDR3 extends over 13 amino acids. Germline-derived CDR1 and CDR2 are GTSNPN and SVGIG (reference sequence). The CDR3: CAWSALQDSGYTF. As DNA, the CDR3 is TGTGCCTGGAGCGCATTACAGGACAGTGGCTACACCTTC.

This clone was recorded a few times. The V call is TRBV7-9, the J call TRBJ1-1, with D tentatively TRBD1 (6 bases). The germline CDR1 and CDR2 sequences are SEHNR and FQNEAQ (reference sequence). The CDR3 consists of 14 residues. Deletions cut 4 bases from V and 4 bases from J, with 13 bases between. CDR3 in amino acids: CASSSLDRTTEAFF. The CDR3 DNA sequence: TGTGCCAGCAGCTCCCTCGACAGGACCACTGAAGCTTTCTTT.

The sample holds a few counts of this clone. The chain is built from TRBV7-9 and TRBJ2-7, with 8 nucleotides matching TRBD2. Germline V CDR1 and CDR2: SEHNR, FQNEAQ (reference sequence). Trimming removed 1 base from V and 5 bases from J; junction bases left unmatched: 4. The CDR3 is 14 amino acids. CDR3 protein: CASSLGGLVNEQYF. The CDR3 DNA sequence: TGTGCCAGCAGCTTAGGGGGACTAGTAAACGAGCAGTACTTC.